This T cell receptor (beta chain) was captured in a study of persistence of HIV-infected CD4 T cells. In regard to this clone: Its antigen is unknown.

The libraries were made with immunoSEQ version 4 in survey mode. Here immunoSEQ multiplex PCR was the method, and the copy in TCRdb shows in-frame clones only, minus some. The sample consists of 40,000 to 45,000 clones, approximately 89% of them appearing once. CDR3 size: 14 residues. The V end was cut by 5 bases, the J end by 2 bases, with 9 bases between. Looked up from germline, CDR1 is MDHEN and CDR2 is SYDVKM. This nonspecific control used anti-CD3/anti-CD28 bead stimulation of CD4+ T cells. Sorting selected CD4+ T cells upregulating both CD40 ligand and CD69. Undetectable plasma HIV-1 RNA below 50 copies/mL lasted at least 4 years.

This rearrangement joins TRBV28 to TRBJ1-4; D gene ambiguous. The sequence was collected from an adult man with HIV who was CMV-seropositive. The material sequenced was CD4+ T cells sorted from PBMCs after approximately 19-hour stimulation, taken from a patient who received antiretroviral therapy. CDR3 sequence: CASSTPSTNEKLFF. The CDR3 coding sequence is TGTGCCAGCAGTACACCTTCTACTAATGAAAAACTGTTTTTT. Full variable domain (missing parts from reference TRBV28 and TRBJ1-4): DVKVTQSSRYLVKRTGEKVFLECVQDMDHENMFWYRQDPGLGLRLIYFSYDVKMKEKGDIPEGYSVSREKKERFSLILESASTNQTSMYLCASSTPSTNEKLFFGSGTQLSVL.